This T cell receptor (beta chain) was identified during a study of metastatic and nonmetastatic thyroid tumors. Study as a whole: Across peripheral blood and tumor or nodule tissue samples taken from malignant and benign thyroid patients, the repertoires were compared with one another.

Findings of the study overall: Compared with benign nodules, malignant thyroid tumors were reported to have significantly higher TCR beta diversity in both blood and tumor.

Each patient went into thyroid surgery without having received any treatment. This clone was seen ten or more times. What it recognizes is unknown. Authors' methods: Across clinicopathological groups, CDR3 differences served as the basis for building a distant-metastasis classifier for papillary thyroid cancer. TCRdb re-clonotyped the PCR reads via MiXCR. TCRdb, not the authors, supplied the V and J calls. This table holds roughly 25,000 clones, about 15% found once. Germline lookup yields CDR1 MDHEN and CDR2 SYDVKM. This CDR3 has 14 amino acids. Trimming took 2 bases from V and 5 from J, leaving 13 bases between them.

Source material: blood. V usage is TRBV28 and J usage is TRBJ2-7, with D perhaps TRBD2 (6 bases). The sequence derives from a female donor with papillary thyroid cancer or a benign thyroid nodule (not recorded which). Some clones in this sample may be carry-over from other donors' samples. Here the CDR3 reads CASSLVREVNEQYF. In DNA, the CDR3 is TGTGCCAGCAGTTTAGTCAGGGAGGTCAACGAGCAGTACTTC.